A single sample gave rise to the 9 T cell receptor beta chains below, sequenced in a study of naive and memory T cell subsets. Amplification of ligated cDNA took four PCR rounds with SP2 and nested alpha and beta constant primers. TCRdb passed the 5' RACE reads through MiXCR, listing each CDR3 protein once. The sample yields approximately 32,000 distinct CDR3 sequences, around 17% seen once. A UMI-containing oligonucleotide was joined by 3' ligation to the TCR cDNA template. These receptors all come from a female donor in good health.

In this sample, this clonotype is medium-sized (0.01 to 0.1%). V usage is TRBV11-2 and J usage is TRBJ2-6; no firm D call. Germline CDR1 and CDR2: SGHAT and FQNNGV. This CDR3 spans 15 amino acids. V was trimmed by 2 bases and J by 1 base, leaving 6 bases between them. The CDR3 nucleotides read TGTGCCAGCAGCTTACGCGTTTCTGGGGCCAACGTCCTGACTTTC. It codes for CASSLRVSGANVLTF.

This clonotype was counted many times. This chain uses TRBV13 with TRBJ2-1; 13 nucleotides agree with TRBD2. The CDR3 length is 15 residues. J gave up 8 bases and V 5 bases, and 6 bases lay outside the gene matches. Germline CDR1 PRHDT, CDR2 FYEKMQ (reference sequence). The CDR3 region is CASSPGLAGVDEQFF. The DNA of the CDR3 is TGTGCCAGCAGCCCAGGACTAGCGGGGGTCGATGAGCAGTTCTTC. The full variable domain, in which reference TRBV13 and TRBJ2-1 provide the parts outside the CDR3, is AAGVIQSPRHLIKEKRETATLKCYPIPRHDTVYWYQQGPGQDPQFLISFYEKMQSDKGSIPDRFSAQQFSDYHSELNMSSLELGDSALYFCASSPGLAGVDEQFFGPGTRLTVL.

This clonotype was counted at least ten times. The rearrangement links TRBV11-2 to TRBJ1-5; 11 bases map to TRBD1. V trimming: 5 bases; J trimming: 3 bases; junction bases outside the gene matches: 3. CDR1 is SGHAT, CDR2 FQNNGV, per germline. The CDR3 covers 15 residues. The CDR3 protein is CASSGTGGPNQPQHF. CDR3 sequence (DNA): TGTGCCAGCAGCGGGACAGGGGGTCCCAATCAGCCCCAGCATTTT.

This clonotype appeared a single time. This chain connects TRBV6-1 to TRBJ2-1; 7 bases match TRBD2. The ends lost 10 bases at V and 0 bases at J; junction bases unmatched: 18. The V gene's germline CDR1 is MNHNS and CDR2 SASEGT. The CDR3 totals 18 residues. The CDR3 coding sequence is TGTGCCACCGCCCGGAGAAGCGGGGTCGTATCCTCCTACAATGAGCAGTTCTTC. Its translation: CATARRSGVVSSYNEQFF.

V usage is TRBV7-2 and J usage is TRBJ2-7, with unresolved D. This CDR3 is built from 15 residues. CDR1 and CDR2 from the germline V gene are SGHTA and FQGNSA. Trimming left V 5 bases short and J 0 bases short, with 14 bases between. CDR3 in amino acids: CASSLTWALSYEQYF. CDR3 in DNA: TGTGCCAGCAGCCTCACTTGGGCCCTCTCCTACGAGCAGTACTTC.

This clonotype showed up many times. This rearrangement joins TRBV5-1 to TRBJ2-1, with D uncertain. Between the trimmed V and J ends, which lost 5 bases and 1 base, there was a span of 19 bases. This CDR3 comprises 17 residues. Germline CDR1 SGHRS, CDR2 YFSETQ. CDR3 sequence reads: CASSPQSVGRSYNEQFF. DNA for the CDR3: TGCGCCAGCAGTCCCCAGTCAGTGGGCCGATCCTACAATGAGCAGTTCTTC.

This clonotype was counted only a few times. This sequence may be a read error, since a much larger clone differs from it by one base. The chain employs TRBV29-1 and TRBJ1-2, with 10 bases that match TRBD1. The germline V gene has CDR1 SQVTM and CDR2 ANQGSEA. The CDR3 extends over 16 amino acids. CDR3 nucleotide sequence: TGCAGCGTTGGGGGGGACAGGGGAATCAGTAACTATGGCGACACCTTC. Residues: CSVGGDRGISNYGDTF.

J is TRBJ1-6 and V is TRBV20-1, with D possibly being TRBD1 (6 bases). Germline CDR1 DFQATT, CDR2 SNEGSKA (reference sequence). The CDR3 length is 15 residues. V lost 5 bases to trimming and J lost 7 bases, with 18 bases between them. This CDR3 reads CSALRDTITNSPLHF. The DNA for the CDR3 is TGCAGTGCTTTGCGGGACACCATTACAAATTCACCCCTCCACTTT.

This clonotype was found many times. The chain combines TRBV29-1 with TRBJ2-1; TRBD2 matches at 8 bases. V was clipped by 0 bases and J by 6 bases; unmatched bases: 7. The CDR3 runs 15 residues. Germline CDR1 is SQVTM and CDR2 is ANQGSEA. This CDR3 is CSVEDGERGINEQFF. The DNA for the CDR3 is TGCAGCGTTGAAGATGGGGAGCGGGGGATCAATGAGCAGTTCTTC.